The present T cell receptor (beta chain) was sequenced within a study of technical replicates of blood from several donors. Germline V gene lookup returns CDR1 KGHSH and CDR2 LQKENI. The CDR3 sequence is 14 residues long. The ends were cut back, 3 bases at V and 6 bases at J, with 11 bases in the middle. Produced via immunoSEQ multiplex PCR; TCRdb's table is partial and in-frame only. The profile shows 45,000 to 55,000 clones, 94% of them singletons. This TCR derives from a human donor in good health. The sample taken for sequencing was T cells isolated from PBMCs. V usage is TRBV18 and J usage is TRBJ1-4; D ambiguous. The CDR3 loop is CASSPSGVDEKLFF. CDR3 in DNA: TGTGCCAGCTCACCCAGCGGGGTGGATGAAAAACTGTTTTTT.